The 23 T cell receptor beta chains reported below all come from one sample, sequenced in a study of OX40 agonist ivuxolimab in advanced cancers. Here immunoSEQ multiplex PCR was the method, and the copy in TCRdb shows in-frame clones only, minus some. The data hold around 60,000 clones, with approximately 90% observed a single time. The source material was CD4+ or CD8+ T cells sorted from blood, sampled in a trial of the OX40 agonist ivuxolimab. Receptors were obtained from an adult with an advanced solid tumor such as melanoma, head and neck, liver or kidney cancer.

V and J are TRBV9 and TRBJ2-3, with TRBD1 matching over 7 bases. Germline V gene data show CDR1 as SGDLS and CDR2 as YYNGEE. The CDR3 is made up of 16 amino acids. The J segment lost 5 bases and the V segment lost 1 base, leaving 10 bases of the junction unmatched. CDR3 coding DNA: TGTGCCAGCAGCGTATATCCCACAGGGGCGGTAGATACGCAGTATTTT. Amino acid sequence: CASSVYPTGAVDTQYF.

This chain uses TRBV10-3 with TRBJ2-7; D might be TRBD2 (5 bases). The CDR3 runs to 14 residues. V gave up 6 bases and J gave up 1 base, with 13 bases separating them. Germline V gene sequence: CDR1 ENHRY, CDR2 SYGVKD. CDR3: CAIRRVGESYEQYF. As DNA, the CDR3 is TGTGCCATCAGGAGGGTTGGGGAGTCCTACGAGCAGTACTTC.

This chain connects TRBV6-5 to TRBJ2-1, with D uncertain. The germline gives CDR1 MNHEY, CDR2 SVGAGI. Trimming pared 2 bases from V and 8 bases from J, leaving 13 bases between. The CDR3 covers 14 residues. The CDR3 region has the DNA TGTGCCAGCAGTTACCCCGGCCCAAGCTATGAGCAGTTCTTC. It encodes CASSYPGPSYEQFF.

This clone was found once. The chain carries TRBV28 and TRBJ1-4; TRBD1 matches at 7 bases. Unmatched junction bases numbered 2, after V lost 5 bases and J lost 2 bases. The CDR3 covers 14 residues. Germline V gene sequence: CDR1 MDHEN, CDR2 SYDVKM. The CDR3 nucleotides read TGTGCCAGCAGTCCGGGACAGACTAATGAAAAACTGTTTTTT. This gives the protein CASSPGQTNEKLFF.

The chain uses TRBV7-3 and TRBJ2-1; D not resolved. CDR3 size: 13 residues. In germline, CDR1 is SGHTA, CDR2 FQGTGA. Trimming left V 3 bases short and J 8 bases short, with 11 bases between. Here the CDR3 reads CASSFWSGHEQFF. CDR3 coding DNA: TGTGCCAGCAGCTTTTGGTCCGGGCATGAGCAGTTCTTC.

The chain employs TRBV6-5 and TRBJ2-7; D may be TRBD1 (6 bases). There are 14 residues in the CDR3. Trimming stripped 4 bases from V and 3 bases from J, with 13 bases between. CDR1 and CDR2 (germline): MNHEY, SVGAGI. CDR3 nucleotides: TGTGCCAGCAGTTTAACCGGGACAAACTACGAGCAGTACTTC. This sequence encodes CASSLTGTNYEQYF.

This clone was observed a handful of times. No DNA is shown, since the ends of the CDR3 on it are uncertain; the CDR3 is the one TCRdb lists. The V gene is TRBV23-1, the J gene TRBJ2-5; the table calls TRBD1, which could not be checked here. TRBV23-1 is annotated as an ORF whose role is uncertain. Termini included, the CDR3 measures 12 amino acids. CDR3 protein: CASILGQGTQYF.

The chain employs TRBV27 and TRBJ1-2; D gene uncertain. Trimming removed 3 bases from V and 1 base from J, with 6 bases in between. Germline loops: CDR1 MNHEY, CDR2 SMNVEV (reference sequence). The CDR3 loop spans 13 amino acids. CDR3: CASSLQSNYGYTF. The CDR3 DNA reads TGTGCCAGCAGTTTGCAGAGTAACTATGGCTACACCTTC.

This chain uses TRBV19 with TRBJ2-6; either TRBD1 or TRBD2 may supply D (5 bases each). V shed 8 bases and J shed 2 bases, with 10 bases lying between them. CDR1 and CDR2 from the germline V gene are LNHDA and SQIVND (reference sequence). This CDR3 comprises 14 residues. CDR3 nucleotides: TGTGCCAGTCCCCCGGGACCTGGGGCCAACGTCCTGACTTTC. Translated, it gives CASPPGPGANVLTF.

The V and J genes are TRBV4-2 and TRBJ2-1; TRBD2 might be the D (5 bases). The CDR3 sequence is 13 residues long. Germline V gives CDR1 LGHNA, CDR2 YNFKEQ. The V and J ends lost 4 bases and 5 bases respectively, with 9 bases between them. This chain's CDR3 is CASSLPADNEQFF. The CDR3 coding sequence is TGTGCCAGCAGCCTCCCAGCGGACAATGAGCAGTTCTTC.

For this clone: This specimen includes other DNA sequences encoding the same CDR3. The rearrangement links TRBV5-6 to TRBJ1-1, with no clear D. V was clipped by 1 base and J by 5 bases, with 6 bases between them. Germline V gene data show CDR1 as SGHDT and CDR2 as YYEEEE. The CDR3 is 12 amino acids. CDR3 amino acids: CASSLRGTEAFF. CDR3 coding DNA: TGTGCCAGCAGCTTGAGAGGGACTGAAGCTTTCTTT. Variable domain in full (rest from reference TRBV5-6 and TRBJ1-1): DAGVTQSPTHLIKTRGQQVTLRCSPKSGHDTVSWYQQALGQGPQFIFQYYEEEERQRGNFPDRFSGHQFPNYSSELNVNALLLGDSALYLCASSLRGTEAFFGQGTRLTVV.

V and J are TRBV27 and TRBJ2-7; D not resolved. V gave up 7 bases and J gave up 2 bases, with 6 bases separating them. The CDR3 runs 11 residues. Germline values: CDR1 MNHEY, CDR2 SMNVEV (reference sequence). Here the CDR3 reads CASKNTYEQYF. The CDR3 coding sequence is TGTGCCAGCAAGAACACCTACGAGCAGTACTTC.

The CDR3 here is CASSVTGQNTGELFF. CDR3 nucleotides: TGTGCCAGCAGCGTAACCGGACAAAACACCGGGGAGCTGTTTTTT. The chain couples TRBV9 to TRBJ2-2, with D possibly matching TRBD1 (5 bases). The CDR3 is 15 amino acids. Germline-derived CDR1 and CDR2 are SGDLS and YYNGEE. V was trimmed by 1 base and J by 2 bases, leaving 9 bases between them.

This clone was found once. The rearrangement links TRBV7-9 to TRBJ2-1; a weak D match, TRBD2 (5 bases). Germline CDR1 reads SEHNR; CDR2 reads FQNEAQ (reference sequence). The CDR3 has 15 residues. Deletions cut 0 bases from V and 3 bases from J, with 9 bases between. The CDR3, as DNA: TGTGCCAGCAGCTTAGCGGGAGCGAACTACAATGAGCAGTTCTTC. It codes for CASSLAGANYNEQFF.

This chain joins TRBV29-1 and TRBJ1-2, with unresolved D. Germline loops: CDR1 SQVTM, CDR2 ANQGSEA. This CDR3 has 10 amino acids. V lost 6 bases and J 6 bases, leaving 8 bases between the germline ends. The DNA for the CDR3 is TGCAGCGTGGGCAGTGATGGCTACACCTTC. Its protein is CSVGSDGYTF.

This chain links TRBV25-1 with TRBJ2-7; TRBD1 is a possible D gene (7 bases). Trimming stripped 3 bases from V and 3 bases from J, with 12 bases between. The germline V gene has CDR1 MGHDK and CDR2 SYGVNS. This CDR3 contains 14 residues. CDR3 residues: CASSEGRGDYEQYF. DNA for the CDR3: TGTGCCAGCAGTGAGGGCAGGGGGGACTACGAGCAGTACTTC.

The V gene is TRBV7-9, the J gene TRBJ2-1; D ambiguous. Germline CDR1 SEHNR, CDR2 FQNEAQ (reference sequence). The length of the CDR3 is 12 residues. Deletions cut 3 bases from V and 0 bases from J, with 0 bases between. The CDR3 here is CASSFSYNEQFF. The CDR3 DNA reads TGTGCCAGCAGCTTCTCCTACAATGAGCAGTTCTTC.

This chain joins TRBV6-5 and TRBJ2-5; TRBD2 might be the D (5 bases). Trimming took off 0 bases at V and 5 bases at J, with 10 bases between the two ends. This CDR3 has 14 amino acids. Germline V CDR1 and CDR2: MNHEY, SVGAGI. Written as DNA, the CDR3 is TGTGCCAGCAGTTACTCGAAGAGGGATGAGACCCAGTACTTC. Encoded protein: CASSYSKRDETQYF.

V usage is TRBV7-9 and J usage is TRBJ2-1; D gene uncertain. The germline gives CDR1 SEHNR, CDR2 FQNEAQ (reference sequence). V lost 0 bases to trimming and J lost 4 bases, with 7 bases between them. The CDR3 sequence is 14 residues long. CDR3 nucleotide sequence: TGTGCCAGCAGCTTAGCTCTTCCGTACAATGAGCAGTTCTTC. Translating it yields CASSLALPYNEQFF.

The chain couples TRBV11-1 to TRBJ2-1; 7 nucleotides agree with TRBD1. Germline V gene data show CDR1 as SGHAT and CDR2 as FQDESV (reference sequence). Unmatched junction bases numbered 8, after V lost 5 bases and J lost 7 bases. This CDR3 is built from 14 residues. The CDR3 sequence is CASSQVGTANEQFF. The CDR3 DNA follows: TGTGCCAGCAGCCAAGTAGGGACAGCAAATGAGCAGTTCTTC.

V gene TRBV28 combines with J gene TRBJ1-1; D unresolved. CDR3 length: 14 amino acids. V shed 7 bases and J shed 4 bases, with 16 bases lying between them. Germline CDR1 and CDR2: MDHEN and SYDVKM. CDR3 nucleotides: TGTGCCAGCAAGCCGCTTTTAGGTTTCACTGAAGCTTTCTTT. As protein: CASKPLLGFTEAFF.

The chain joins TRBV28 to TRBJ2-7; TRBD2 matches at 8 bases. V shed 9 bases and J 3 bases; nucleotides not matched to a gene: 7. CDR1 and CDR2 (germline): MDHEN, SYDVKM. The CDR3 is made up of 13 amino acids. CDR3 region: CASQRERGYEQYF. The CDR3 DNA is TGTGCCAGTCAGCGGGAGAGGGGCTACGAGCAGTACTTC. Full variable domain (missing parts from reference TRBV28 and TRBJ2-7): DVKVTQSSRYLVKRTGEKVFLECVQDMDHENMFWYRQDPGLGLRLIYFSYDVKMKEKGDIPEGYSVSREKKERFSLILESASTNQTSMYLCASQRERGYEQYFGPGTRLTVT.

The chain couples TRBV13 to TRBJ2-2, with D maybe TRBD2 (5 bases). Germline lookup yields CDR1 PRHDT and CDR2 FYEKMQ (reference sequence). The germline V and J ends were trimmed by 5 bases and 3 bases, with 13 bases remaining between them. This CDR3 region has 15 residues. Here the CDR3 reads CASSPRLADTGELFF. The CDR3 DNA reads TGTGCCAGCAGCCCCCGCCTAGCAGACACCGGGGAGCTGTTTTTT. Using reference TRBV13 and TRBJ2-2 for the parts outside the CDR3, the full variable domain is AAGVIQSPRHLIKEKRETATLKCYPIPRHDTVYWYQQGPGQDPQFLISFYEKMQSDKGSIPDRFSAQQFSDYHSELNMSSLELGDSALYFCASSPRLADTGELFFGEGSRLTVL.